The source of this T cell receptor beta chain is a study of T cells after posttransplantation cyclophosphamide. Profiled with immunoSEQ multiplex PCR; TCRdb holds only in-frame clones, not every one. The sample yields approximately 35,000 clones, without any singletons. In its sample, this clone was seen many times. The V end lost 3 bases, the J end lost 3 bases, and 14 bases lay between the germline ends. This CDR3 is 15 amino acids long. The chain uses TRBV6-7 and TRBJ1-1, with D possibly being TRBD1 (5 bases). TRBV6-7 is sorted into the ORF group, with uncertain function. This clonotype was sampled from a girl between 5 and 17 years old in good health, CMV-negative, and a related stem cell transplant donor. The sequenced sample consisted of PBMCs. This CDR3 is CASSYRRVCYTEAFF. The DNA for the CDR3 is TGTGCCAGCAGTTATCGCAGGGTTTGTTACACTGAAGCTTTCTTT.